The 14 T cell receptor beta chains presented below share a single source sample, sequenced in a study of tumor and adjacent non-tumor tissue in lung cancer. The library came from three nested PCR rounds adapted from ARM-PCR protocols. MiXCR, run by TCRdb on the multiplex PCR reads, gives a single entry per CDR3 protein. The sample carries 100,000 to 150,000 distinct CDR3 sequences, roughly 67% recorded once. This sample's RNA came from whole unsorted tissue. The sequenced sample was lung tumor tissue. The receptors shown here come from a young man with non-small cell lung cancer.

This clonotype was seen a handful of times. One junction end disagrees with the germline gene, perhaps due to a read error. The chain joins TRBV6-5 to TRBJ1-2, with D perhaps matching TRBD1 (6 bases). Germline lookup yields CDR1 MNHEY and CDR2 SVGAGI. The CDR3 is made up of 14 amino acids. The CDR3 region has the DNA TGTGCCAGCAGTTACGGGGGGGCGGGCTATGACTACACCTTC. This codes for CASSYGGAGYDYTF.

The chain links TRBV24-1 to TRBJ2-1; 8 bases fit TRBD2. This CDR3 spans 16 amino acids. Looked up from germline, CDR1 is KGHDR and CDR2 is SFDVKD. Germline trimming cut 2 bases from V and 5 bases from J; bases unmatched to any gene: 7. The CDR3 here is CATSDSTLAGHNEQFF. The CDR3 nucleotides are TGTGCCACCAGTGATTCTACATTAGCGGGGCACAATGAGCAGTTCTTC.

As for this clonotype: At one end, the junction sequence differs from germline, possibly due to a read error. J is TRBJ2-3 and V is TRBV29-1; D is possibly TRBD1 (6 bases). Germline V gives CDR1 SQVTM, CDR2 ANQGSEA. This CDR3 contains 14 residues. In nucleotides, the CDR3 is TGCAGCCTTGGGGCAGGGGATATAACAGATACACAGTATTTT. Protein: CSLGAGDITDTQYF.

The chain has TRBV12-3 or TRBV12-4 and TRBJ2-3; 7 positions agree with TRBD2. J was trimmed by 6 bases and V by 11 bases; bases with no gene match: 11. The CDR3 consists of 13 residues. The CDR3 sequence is CAGCGSVWDTQYF. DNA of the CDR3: TGTGCCGGTTGCGGGAGTGTGTGGGATACGCAGTATTTT.

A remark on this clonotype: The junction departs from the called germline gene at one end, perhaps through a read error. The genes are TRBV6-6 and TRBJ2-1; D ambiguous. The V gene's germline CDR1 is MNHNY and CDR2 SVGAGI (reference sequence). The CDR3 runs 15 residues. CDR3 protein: CTSSPTRYSYNEQFF. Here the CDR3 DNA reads TGTACCAGCAGCCCCACAAGGTACTCCTACAATGAGCAGTTCTTC.

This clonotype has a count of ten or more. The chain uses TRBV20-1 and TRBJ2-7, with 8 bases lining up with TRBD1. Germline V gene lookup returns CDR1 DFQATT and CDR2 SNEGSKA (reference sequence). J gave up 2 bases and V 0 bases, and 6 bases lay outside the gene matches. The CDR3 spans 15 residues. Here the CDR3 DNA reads TGCAGTGCTAGAGATCCCGCGGACAGGGCCTACGAGCAGTACTTC. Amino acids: CSARDPADRAYEQYF.

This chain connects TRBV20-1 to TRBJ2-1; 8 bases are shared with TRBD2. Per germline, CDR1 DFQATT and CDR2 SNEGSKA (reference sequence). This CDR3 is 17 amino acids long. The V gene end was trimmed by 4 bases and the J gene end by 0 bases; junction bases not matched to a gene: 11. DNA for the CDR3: TGCAGTGCTACCGGGACTAGAGGGACCAGCTCCTACAATGAGCAGTTCTTC. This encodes CSATGTRGTSSYNEQFF.

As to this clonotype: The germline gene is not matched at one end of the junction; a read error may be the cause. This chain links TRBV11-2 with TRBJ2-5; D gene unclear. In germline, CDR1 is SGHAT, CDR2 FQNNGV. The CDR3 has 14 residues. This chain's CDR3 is CASSLSDSGEAQYF. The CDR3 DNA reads TGTGCCAGTAGCTTAAGTGACTCCGGAGAGGCCCAGTACTTC.

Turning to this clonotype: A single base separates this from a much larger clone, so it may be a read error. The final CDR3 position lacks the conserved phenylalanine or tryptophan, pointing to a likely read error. This CDR3 reads CASSGRGPPYEQYL. CDR3 nucleotides: TGTGCCAGCAGTGGGAGGGGCCCCCCCTACGAGCAGTACTTG. The chain couples TRBV6-5 to TRBJ2-7; TRBD2 matches 7 bases. CDR1 MNHEY and CDR2 SVGAGI come from the germline V gene. The CDR3 consists of 14 residues. J was trimmed by 2 bases and V by 5 bases; bases with no gene match: 6.

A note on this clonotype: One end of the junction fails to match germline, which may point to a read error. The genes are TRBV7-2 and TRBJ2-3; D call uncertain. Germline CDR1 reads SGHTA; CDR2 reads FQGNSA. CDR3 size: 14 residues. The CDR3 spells CASSLLYGTDTKYF. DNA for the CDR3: TGTGCCAGCAGCTTATTGTACGGCACAGATACGAAGTATTTT.

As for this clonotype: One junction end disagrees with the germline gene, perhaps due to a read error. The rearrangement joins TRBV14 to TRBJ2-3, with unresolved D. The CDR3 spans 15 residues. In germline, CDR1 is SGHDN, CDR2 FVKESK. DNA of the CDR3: TGTGCCAGGAGCCTCTTGGCAGAGCCGAAAGATACGCAGTATTTT. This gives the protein CARSLLAEPKDTQYF.

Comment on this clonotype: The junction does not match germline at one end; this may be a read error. Written as DNA, the CDR3 is TGTGCCACACAGGGGGTGACTAATGAAAAACTGCTTTTT. Encoded protein: CATQGVTNEKLLF. The rearrangement joins TRBV6-5 to TRBJ1-4; TRBD1 aligns across 8 bases. From germline, CDR1 is MNHEY and CDR2 SVGAGI. The CDR3 is made up of 13 amino acids.

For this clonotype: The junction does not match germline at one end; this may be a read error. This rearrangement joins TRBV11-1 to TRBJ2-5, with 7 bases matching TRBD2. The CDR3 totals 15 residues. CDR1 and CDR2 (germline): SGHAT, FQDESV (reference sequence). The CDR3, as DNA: TGTGTCAGCAGCTTATTCCTAGCGGAAGTGGAGACCCAGTACTTC. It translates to CVSSLFLAEVETQYF.

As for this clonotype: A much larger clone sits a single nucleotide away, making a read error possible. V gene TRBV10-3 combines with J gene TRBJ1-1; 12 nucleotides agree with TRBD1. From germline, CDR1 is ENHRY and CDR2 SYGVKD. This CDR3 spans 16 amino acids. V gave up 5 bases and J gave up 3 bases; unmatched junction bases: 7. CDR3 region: CAISLGTGGSYTEAFF. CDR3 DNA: TGTGCCATCAGTCTAGGGACAGGGGGCTCATACACTGAAGCTTTCTTT.